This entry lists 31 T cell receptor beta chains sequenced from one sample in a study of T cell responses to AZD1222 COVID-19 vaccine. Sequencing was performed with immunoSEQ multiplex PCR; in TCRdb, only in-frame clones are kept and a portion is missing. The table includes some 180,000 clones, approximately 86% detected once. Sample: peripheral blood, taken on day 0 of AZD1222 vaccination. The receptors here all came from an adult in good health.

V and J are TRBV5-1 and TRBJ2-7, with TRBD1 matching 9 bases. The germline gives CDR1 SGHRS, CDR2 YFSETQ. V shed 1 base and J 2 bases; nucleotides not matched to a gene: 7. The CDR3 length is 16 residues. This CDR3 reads CASSLPTGTGTYEQYF. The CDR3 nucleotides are TGCGCCAGCAGCTTGCCGACCGGGACAGGGACCTACGAGCAGTACTTC. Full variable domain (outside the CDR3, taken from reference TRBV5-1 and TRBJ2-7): KAGVTQTPRYLIKTRGQQVTLSCSPISGHRSVSWYQQTPGQGLQFLFEYFSETQRNKGNFPGRFSGRQFSNSRSEMNVSTLELGDSALYLCASSLPTGTGTYEQYFGPGTRLTVT.

This CDR3 is CASRAQGWDTGELFF. The DNA of the CDR3 is TGTGCCAGCAGAGCACAGGGGTGGGACACCGGGGAGCTGTTTTTT. V gene TRBV28 combines with J gene TRBJ2-2; 7 nucleotides agree with TRBD1. J lost 3 bases, V lost 6 bases, and 7 bases had no gene match. CDR1 is MDHEN and CDR2 is SYDVKM in the germline V gene. This CDR3 comprises 15 residues.

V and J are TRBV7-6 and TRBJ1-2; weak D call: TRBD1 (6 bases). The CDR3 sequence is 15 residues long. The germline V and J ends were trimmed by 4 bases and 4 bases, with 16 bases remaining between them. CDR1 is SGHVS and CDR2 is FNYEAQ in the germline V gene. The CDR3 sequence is CASSSQYGTLYGYTF. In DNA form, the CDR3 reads TGTGCCAGCAGCTCCCAATACGGGACACTCTATGGCTACACCTTC.

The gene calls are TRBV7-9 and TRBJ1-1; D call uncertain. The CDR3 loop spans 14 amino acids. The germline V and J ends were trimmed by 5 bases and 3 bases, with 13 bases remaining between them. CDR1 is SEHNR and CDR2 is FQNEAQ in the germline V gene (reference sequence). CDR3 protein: CASSRLNGDTEAFF. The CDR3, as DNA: TGTGCCAGCAGCCGACTGAATGGGGACACTGAAGCTTTCTTT.

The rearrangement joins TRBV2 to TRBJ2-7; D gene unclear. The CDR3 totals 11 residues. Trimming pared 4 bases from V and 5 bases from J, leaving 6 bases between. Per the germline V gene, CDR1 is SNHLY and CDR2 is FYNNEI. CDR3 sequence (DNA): TGTGCCAGCAGTGGTGACCACGAGCAGTACTTC. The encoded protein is CASSGDHEQYF. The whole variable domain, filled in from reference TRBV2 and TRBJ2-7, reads EPEVTQTPSHQVTQMGQEVILRCVPISNHLYFYWYRQILGQKVEFLVSFYNNEISEKSEIFDDQFSVERPDGSNFTLKIRSTKLEDSAMYFCASSGDHEQYFGPGTRLTVT.

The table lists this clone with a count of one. CDR3 coding DNA: TGCAGTGCCCCAGATAATTCACCCCTCCACTTT. It yields the protein CSAPDNSPLHF. The V call is TRBV20-1, the J call TRBJ1-6; D is undetermined. In germline, CDR1 is DFQATT, CDR2 SNEGSKA (reference sequence). CDR3 length equals 11 residues. Between the trimmed V and J ends, which lost 6 bases and 5 bases, there was a span of 5 bases.

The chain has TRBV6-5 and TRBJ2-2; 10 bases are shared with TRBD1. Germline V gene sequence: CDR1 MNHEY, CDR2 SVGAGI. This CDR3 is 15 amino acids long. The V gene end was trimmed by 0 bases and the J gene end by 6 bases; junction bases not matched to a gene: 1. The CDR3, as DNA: TGTGCCAGCAGTTACTCAGGGACAGGGGCCGGGGAGCTGTTTTTT. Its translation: CASSYSGTGAGELFF.

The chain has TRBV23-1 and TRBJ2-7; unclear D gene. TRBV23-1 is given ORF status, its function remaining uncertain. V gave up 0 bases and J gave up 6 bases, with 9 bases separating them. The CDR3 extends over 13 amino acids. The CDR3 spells CASSQSVGCEQYF. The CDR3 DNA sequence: TGCGCCAGCAGTCAATCGGTCGGGTGCGAGCAGTACTTC.

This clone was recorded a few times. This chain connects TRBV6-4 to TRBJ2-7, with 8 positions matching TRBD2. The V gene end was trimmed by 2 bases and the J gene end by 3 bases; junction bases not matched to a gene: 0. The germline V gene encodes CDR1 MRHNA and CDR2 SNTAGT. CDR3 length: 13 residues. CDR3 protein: CASSDGTSYEQYF. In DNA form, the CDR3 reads TGTGCCAGCAGTGACGGGACTAGCTACGAGCAGTACTTC.

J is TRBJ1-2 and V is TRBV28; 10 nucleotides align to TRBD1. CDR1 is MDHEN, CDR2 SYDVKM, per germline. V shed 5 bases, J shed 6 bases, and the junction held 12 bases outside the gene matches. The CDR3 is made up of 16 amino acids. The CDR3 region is CASSGGPDRGGDGYTF. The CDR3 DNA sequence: TGTGCCAGCAGTGGTGGGCCGGACAGGGGGGGCGATGGCTACACCTTC.

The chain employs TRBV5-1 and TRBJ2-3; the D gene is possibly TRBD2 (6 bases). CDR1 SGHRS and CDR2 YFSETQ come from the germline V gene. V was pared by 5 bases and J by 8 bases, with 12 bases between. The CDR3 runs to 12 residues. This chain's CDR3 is CASSSEGRTQYF. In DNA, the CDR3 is TGCGCCAGCAGTTCGGAGGGCCGTACGCAGTATTTT.

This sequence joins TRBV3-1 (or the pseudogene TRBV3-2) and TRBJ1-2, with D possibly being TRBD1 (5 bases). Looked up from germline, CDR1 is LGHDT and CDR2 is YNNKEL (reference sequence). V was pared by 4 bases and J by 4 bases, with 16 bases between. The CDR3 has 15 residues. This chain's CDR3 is CASSPGAAGPYGYTF. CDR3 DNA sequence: TGTGCCAGCAGCCCAGGCGCAGCAGGGCCCTATGGCTACACCTTC.

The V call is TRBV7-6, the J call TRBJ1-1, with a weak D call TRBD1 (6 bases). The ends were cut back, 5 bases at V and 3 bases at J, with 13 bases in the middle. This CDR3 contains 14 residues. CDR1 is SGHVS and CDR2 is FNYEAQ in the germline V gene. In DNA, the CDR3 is TGTGCCAGCAGCCCCAATACAGGGTACACTGAAGCTTTCTTT. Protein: CASSPNTGYTEAFF.

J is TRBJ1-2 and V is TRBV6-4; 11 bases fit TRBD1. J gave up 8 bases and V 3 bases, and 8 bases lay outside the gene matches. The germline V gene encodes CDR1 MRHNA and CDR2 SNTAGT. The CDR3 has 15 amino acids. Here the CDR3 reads CASSEGTGGMDGYTF. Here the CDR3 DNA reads TGTGCCAGCAGTGAGGGGACAGGGGGTATGGACGGCTACACCTTC.

The CDR3 spells CACGGLPGTGELFF. The CDR3, as DNA: TGTGCCTGTGGGGGACTGCCAGGCACCGGGGAGCTGTTTTTT. V usage is TRBV7-3 and J usage is TRBJ2-2; D might be TRBD2 (6 bases). This CDR3 spans 14 amino acids. The ends were cut back, 11 bases at V and 4 bases at J, with 17 bases in the middle. Germline CDR1 reads SGHTA; CDR2 reads FQGTGA.

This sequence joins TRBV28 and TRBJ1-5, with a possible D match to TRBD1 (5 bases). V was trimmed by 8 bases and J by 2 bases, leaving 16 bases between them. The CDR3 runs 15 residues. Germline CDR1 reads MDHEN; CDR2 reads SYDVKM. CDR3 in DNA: TGTGCCAGCGTCCGGGGGGGATCGGGCAATCAGCCCCAGCATTTT. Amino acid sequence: CASVRGGSGNQPQHF.

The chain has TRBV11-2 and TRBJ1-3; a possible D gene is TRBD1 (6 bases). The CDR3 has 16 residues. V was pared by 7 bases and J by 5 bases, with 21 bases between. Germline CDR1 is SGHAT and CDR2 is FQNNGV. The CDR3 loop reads CASMGEGGGRRNTIYF. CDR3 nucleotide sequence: TGTGCCAGCATGGGGGAGGGGGGTGGTCGGAGAAACACCATATATTTT.

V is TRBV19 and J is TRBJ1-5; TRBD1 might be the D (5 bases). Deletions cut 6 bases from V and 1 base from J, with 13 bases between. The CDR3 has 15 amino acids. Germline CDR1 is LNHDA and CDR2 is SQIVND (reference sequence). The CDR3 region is CASRFLRDSNQPQHF. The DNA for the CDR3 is TGTGCCAGTAGGTTCCTCCGGGACAGCAATCAGCCCCAGCATTTT.

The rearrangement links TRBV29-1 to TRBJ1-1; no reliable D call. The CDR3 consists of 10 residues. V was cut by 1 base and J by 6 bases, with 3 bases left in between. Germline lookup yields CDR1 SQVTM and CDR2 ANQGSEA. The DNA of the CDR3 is TGCAGCGTTGAAGGTCCTGAAGCTTTCTTT. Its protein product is CSVEGPEAFF.

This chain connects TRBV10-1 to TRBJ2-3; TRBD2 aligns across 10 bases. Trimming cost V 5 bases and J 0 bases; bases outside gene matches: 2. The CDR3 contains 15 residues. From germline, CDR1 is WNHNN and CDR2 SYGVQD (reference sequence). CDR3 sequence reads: CASSLLAGSTDTQYF. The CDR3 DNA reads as TGCGCCAGCAGTCTACTAGCGGGGAGCACAGATACGCAGTATTTT.

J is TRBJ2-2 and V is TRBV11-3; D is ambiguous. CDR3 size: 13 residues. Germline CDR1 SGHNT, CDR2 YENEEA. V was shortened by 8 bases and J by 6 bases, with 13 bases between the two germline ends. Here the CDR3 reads CASASSKAGELFF. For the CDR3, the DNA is TGTGCCAGCGCCTCCAGTAAGGCCGGGGAGCTGTTTTTT.

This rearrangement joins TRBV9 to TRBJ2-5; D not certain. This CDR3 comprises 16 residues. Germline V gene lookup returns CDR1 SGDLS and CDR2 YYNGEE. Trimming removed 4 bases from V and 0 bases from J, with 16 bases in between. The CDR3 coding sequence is TGTGCCAGCAGCCCTAGGAGTCTGGAAAACCAAGAGACCCAGTACTTC. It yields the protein CASSPRSLENQETQYF.

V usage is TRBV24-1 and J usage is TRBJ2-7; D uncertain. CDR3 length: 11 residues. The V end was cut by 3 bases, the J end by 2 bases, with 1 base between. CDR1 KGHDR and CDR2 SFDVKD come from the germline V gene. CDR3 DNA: TGTGCCACCAGTGATACCTACGAGCAGTACTTC. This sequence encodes CATSDTYEQYF.

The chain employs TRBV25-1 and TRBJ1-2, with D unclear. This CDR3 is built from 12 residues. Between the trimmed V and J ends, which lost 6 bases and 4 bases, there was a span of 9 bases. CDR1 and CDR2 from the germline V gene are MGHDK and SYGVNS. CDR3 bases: TGTGCCAGCAGGGGGAGAGGCTATGGCTACACCTTC. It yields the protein CASRGRGYGYTF.

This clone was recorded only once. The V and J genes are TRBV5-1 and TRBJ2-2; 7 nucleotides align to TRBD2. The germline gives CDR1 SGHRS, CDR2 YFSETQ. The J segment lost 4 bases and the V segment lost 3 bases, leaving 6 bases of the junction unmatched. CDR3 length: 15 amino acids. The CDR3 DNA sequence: TGCGCCAGCAGCTCCCTGGGAGGGAGCACCGGGGAGCTGTTTTTT. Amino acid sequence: CASSSLGGSTGELFF.

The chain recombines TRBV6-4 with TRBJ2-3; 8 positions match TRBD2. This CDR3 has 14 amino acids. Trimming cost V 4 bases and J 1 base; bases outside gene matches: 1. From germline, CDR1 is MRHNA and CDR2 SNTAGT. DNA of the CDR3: TGTGCCAGCAGTGTTAGCGGGGGCACAGATACGCAGTATTTT. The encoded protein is CASSVSGGTDTQYF.

CDR3 residues: CASSPEGGRSYNEQFF. Here the CDR3 DNA reads TGTGCCAGCAGCCCCGAGGGCGGTCGCTCCTACAATGAGCAGTTCTTC. The genes are TRBV11-2 and TRBJ2-1, with a weak D call TRBD2 (5 bases). CDR1 and CDR2 (germline): SGHAT, FQNNGV. The CDR3 spans 16 residues. The V gene lost 5 bases and the J gene lost 0 bases, with 14 bases spanning the gap.

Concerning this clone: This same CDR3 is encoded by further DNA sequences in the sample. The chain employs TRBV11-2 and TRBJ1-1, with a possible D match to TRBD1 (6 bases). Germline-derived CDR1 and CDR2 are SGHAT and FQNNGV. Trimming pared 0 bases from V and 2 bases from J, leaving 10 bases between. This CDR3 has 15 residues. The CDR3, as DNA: TGTGCCAGCAGCTTAGAGCCAGGGGCAAACACTGAAGCTTTCTTT. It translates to CASSLEPGANTEAFF.

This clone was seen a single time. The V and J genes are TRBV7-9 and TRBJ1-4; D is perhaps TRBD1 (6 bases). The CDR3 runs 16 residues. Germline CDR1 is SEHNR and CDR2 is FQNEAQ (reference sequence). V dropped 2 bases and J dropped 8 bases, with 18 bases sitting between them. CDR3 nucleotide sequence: TGTGCCAGCAGCTTAACTCTCCGGGGGCTGAGGGAAAAACTGTTTTTT. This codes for CASSLTLRGLREKLFF. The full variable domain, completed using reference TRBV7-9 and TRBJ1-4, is DTGVSQNPRHKITKRGQNVTFRCDPISEHNRLYWYRQTLGQGPEFLTYFQNEAQLEKSRLLSDRFSAERPKGSFSTLEIQRTEQGDSAMYLCASSLTLRGLREKLFFGSGTQLSVL.

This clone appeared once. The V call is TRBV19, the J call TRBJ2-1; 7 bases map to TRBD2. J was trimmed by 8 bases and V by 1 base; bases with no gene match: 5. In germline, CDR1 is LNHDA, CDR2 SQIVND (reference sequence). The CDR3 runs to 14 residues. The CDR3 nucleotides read TGTGCCAGTAGTATAGGGGGGGGTCGGGATGAGCAGTTCTTC. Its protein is CASSIGGGRDEQFF. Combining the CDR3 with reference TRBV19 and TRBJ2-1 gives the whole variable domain DGGITQSPKYLFRKEGQNVTLSCEQNLNHDAMYWYRQDPGQGLRLIYYSQIVNDFQKGDIAEGYSVSREKKESFPLTVTSAQKNPTAFYLCASSIGGGRDEQFFGPGTRLTVL.

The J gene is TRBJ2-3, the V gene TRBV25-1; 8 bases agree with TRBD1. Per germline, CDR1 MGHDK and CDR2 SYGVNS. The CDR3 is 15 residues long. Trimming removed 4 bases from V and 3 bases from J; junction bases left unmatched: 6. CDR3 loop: CASSGNGQGTDTQYF. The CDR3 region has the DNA TGTGCCAGCAGTGGCAATGGACAGGGAACAGATACGCAGTATTTT.